This T cell receptor (beta chain) was recovered during a study of tumor and adjacent non-tumor tissue in lung cancer. This sample's RNA came from whole unsorted tissue. In the case of this clonotype: Its antigen is currently unknown. The conserved closing phenylalanine or tryptophan is absent in this CDR3, likely reflecting a read error.

Findings and limits, study-wide: Compared with tumor, normal lung showed significantly lower TCR diversity.

A modified ARM-PCR protocol with three rounds of nested PCR amplified TCRbeta. TCRdb reprocessed the multiplex PCR reads with MiXCR, giving one entry per CDR3 protein. The table shows just over 200,000 distinct CDR3 sequences, with 71% occurring only once. The V and J ends lost 4 bases and 7 bases respectively, with 18 bases between them. Germline lookup yields CDR1 DFQATT and CDR2 SNEGSKA (reference sequence). The CDR3 loop spans 14 amino acids. This receptor was identified in a man in his 60s with non-small cell lung cancer. Specimen: lung tumor tissue. The J gene is TRBJ2-3, the V gene TRBV20-1; D call uncertain. The CDR3, as DNA: TGCAGTGCTATTGACCCCCGAGGAGCATATACGCAGTATGTT. Protein product: CSAIDPRGAYTQYV.